Below are 32 T cell receptor beta chains sequenced from a single sample in a study of regulatory T cells in long-lasting Graves disease. Time point: persistent/refractory GD, antithyroid drugs over 5 years with positive TRAb. Researchers made the TCR library from RNA that was extracted from PBMCs. Relying on iRepertoire HTBI primers and Arm-PCR of CDR3 regions, the team built TCR beta libraries. TCRdb processed the multiplex PCR reads anew with MiXCR; each CDR3 protein has one entry. The sample lists 300,000 to 350,000 distinct CDR3 sequences, about 20% occurring once. The material was peripheral blood mononuclear cells (PBMCs), obtained when the disease was refractory, from a patient treated with antithyroid drugs. Source of these receptors: a female donor with Graves disease.

This clonotype was observed many times. The genes are TRBV10-3 and TRBJ1-4; D might be TRBD1 (5 bases). V dropped 8 bases and J dropped 8 bases, with 15 bases sitting between them. Germline V lookup: CDR1 ENHRY, CDR2 SYGVKD. This CDR3 is built from 13 residues. DNA of the CDR3: TGTGCCATCGCTGGAGGGGCAGGAGAAAAACTGTTTTTT. Translated, it gives CAIAGGAGEKLFF.

V usage is TRBV20-1 and J usage is TRBJ2-7, with TRBD2 matching 8 bases. The CDR3 totals 16 residues. With 3 bases clipped from V and 5 bases from J, the junction kept 15 bases outside the gene matches. CDR1 is DFQATT and CDR2 is SNEGSKA in the germline V gene (reference sequence). The CDR3 here is CSASSPLSGSTNEQYF. CDR3 nucleotides: TGCAGTGCTAGCTCCCCTCTCAGCGGGAGCACGAACGAGCAGTACTTC.

This clonotype has at least ten counts. At one end, the junction sequence differs from germline, possibly due to a read error. The genes are TRBV2 and TRBJ2-7; the D gene could be TRBD1 or TRBD2 (5 bases each). This CDR3 is built from 11 residues. Germline CDR1 reads SNHLY; CDR2 reads FYNNEI. The CDR3 DNA reads TGTGCCAGCAGTGGGGGGTGGTCACCGAACTTC. Protein: CASSGGWSPNF.

This clonotype was detected ten times or more. V is TRBV12-3 or TRBV12-4 and J is TRBJ1-2, with unresolved D. This CDR3 contains 14 residues. V lost 4 bases and J 8 bases, leaving 17 bases between the germline ends. CDR3 sequence reads: CASSYESRARGYTF. The CDR3 DNA sequence: TGTGCCAGCAGTTACGAATCCCGCGCTAGGGGCTACACCTTC.

This clonotype came up many times. The chain links TRBV28 to TRBJ2-2; D call uncertain. CDR1 is MDHEN and CDR2 is SYDVKM in the germline V gene. This CDR3 region has 13 residues. CDR3 loop: CAAAGPNTGELFF. The CDR3 region has the DNA TGTGCGGCAGCAGGCCCGAACACCGGGGAGCTGTTTTTT.

This chain joins TRBV7-2 and TRBJ2-7; TRBD2 matches at 8 bases. V shed 5 bases, J shed 2 bases, and the junction held 5 bases outside the gene matches. CDR1 and CDR2 from the germline V gene are SGHTA and FQGNSA. The CDR3 is 14 residues long. CDR3 residues: CASSPGGSPYEQYF. The CDR3 DNA reads TGTGCCAGCAGCCCGGGGGGGTCCCCCTACGAGCAGTACTTC.

This clonotype was seen repeatedly, ten times or more. V and J are TRBV11-3 and TRBJ1-1; D might be TRBD1 (6 bases). V lost 3 bases, J lost 5 bases, and 16 bases lay in between. Germline loops: CDR1 SGHNT, CDR2 YENEEA. This CDR3 spans 15 amino acids. This CDR3 is CASSLEGGLSTEAFF. CDR3 sequence (DNA): TGTGCCAGCAGCTTGGAGGGGGGGTTGTCGACTGAAGCTTTCTTT.

This clonotype was found many times. The V gene is TRBV11-2, the J gene TRBJ2-7; the D gene is possibly TRBD2 (6 bases). Trimming pared 5 bases from V and 12 bases from J, leaving 14 bases between. CDR1 SGHAT and CDR2 FQNNGV come from the germline V gene. CDR3 size: 11 residues. CDR3 protein: CASSAVEGRYF. For the CDR3, the DNA is TGTGCCAGCAGCGCCGTGGAGGGACGGTACTTC.

This clonotype was detected ten times or more. The rearrangement links TRBV30 to TRBJ2-7, with D hard to call. Germline-derived CDR1 and CDR2 are GTSNPN and SVGIG (reference sequence). This CDR3 is 13 amino acids long. The V end was cut by 4 bases, the J end by 3 bases, with 13 bases between. The CDR3 protein is CAWKSVAYYEQYF. DNA for the CDR3: TGTGCCTGGAAGTCAGTAGCCTACTACGAGCAGTACTTC.

In its sample, this clonotype was seen a few times. The V call is TRBV19, the J call TRBJ1-5; no firm D call. CDR1 and CDR2 (germline): LNHDA, SQIVND (reference sequence). Trimming took 5 bases from V and 5 from J, leaving 7 bases between them. This CDR3 region has 12 residues. CDR3 DNA: TGTGCCAGTAGTCCCTCGTATCAGCCCCAGCATTTT. Protein: CASSPSYQPQHF. Combining the CDR3 with reference TRBV19 and TRBJ1-5 gives the whole variable domain DGGITQSPKYLFRKEGQNVTLSCEQNLNHDAMYWYRQDPGQGLRLIYYSQIVNDFQKGDIAEGYSVSREKKESFPLTVTSAQKNPTAFYLCASSPSYQPQHFGDGTRLSIL.

The J gene is TRBJ2-7, the V gene TRBV5-5; tentative D call: TRBD2 (5 bases). CDR1 and CDR2 from the germline V gene are SGHKS and YYEKEE (reference sequence). CDR3 length equals 15 residues. V dropped 4 bases and J dropped 0 bases, with 14 bases sitting between them. The CDR3 reads CASSATRRFSYEQYF. CDR3 DNA: TGTGCCAGCAGCGCTACTAGGAGATTCTCCTACGAGCAGTACTTC.

This clonotype was recorded many times. The CDR3 spells CASRLTGSVGEKLFF. The CDR3 DNA reads as TGTGCCAGCAGGCTCACAGGGAGTGTTGGCGAAAAACTGTTTTTT. The chain joins TRBV12-3 or TRBV12-4 to TRBJ1-4; a weak D match, TRBD1 (6 bases). The CDR3 has 15 residues. Trimming took 6 bases from V and 8 from J, leaving 19 bases between them.

Only a few counts were recorded for this clonotype. The V and J genes are TRBV19 and TRBJ2-2, with TRBD2 matching over 9 bases. The CDR3 length is 17 residues. Germline CDR1 reads LNHDA; CDR2 reads SQIVND (reference sequence). J was trimmed by 1 base and V by 8 bases; bases with no gene match: 11. The CDR3 DNA reads as TGTGCCAGTTCCTGGGTAGCGGGGGCCTTGAACACCGGGGAGCTGTTTTTT. It codes for CASSWVAGALNTGELFF.

The table lists this clonotype with a few counts. The chain recombines TRBV30 with TRBJ2-5; 8 bases fit TRBD1. Germline V CDR1 and CDR2: GTSNPN, SVGIG (reference sequence). After removal of 5 bases from V and 2 bases from J, the junction contained 10 bases not matched to a gene. The CDR3 extends over 15 amino acids. The CDR3 region has the DNA TGTGCCTGGGCCCGCGACAGGGGACCACAAGAGACCCAGTACTTC. Residues: CAWARDRGPQETQYF.

The CDR3 DNA is TGTGCCAGCTCAACTGGACAGGGGAGGCGGGAGACCCAGTACTTC. The encoded protein is CASSTGQGRRETQYF. The rearrangement links TRBV18 to TRBJ2-5; 9 nucleotides match TRBD1. This CDR3 has 15 residues. The germline V gene encodes CDR1 KGHSH and CDR2 LQKENI. The trim removed 5 bases at V and 5 bases at J, leaving 9 bases unmatched.

This rearrangement joins TRBV9 to TRBJ1-2, with D hard to call. The germline V gene has CDR1 SGDLS and CDR2 YYNGEE. CDR3 length: 13 amino acids. Trimming took off 3 bases at V and 4 bases at J, with 10 bases between the two ends. CDR3 protein: CASSAPTTYGYTF. The CDR3 region has the DNA TGTGCCAGCAGCGCGCCTACTACCTATGGCTACACCTTC.

This clonotype has just a few counts. V usage is TRBV4-3 and J usage is TRBJ1-4; no reliable D call. Trimming left V 4 bases short and J 12 bases short, with 18 bases between. This CDR3 has 14 amino acids. The germline CDR1 and CDR2 sequences are LGHNA and YSLEER. CDR3 DNA sequence: TGCGCCAGCAGCCCTTCGACTGCCAGGTGGGAACTGTTTTTT. This gives the protein CASSPSTARWELFF.

This clonotype has at least ten counts. V gene TRBV28 combines with J gene TRBJ1-2; TRBD1 aligns across 10 bases. The CDR3 is 13 residues long. Trimming removed 3 bases from V and 8 bases from J; junction bases left unmatched: 3. The germline CDR1 and CDR2 sequences are MDHEN and SYDVKM. The CDR3 region is CASSLTGGGGYTF. The CDR3 DNA reads as TGTGCCAGCAGTTTGACAGGGGGCGGAGGCTACACCTTC.

This clonotype was seen at least ten times. The V gene is TRBV7-2, the J gene TRBJ2-7; tentative D call: TRBD2 (6 bases). Germline V gene data show CDR1 as SGHTA and CDR2 as FQGNSA. V lost 4 bases to trimming and J lost 7 bases, with 20 bases between them. The CDR3 covers 15 residues. CDR3 loop: CASSYQAGTPGEQYF. DNA for the CDR3: TGTGCCAGCAGCTACCAAGCGGGCACGCCGGGAGAGCAGTACTTC.

The chain employs TRBV5-1 and TRBJ2-7, with TRBD1 matching over 11 bases. Trimming removed 4 bases from V and 8 bases from J; junction bases left unmatched: 17. Germline assignment: CDR1 SGHRS and CDR2 YFSETQ. There are 17 residues in the CDR3. The CDR3 here is CASSNLTPGQGAYKQYF. CDR3 DNA: TGCGCCAGCAGCAACCTAACCCCCGGACAGGGGGCGTATAAGCAGTACTTC.

This clonotype has a handful of counts. CDR3 coding DNA: TGTGCCAGCCGCGCGGGAGGAGTTAACACCGGGGAGCTGTTTTTT. This sequence encodes CASRAGGVNTGELFF. The genes are TRBV28 and TRBJ2-2; 8 nucleotides align to TRBD2. The CDR3 consists of 15 residues. Germline lookup yields CDR1 MDHEN and CDR2 SYDVKM. V lost 8 bases to trimming and J lost 2 bases; unmatched junction nucleotides: 7. The full variable domain, completed using reference TRBV28 and TRBJ2-2, is DVKVTQSSRYLVKRTGEKVFLECVQDMDHENMFWYRQDPGLGLRLIYFSYDVKMKEKGDIPEGYSVSREKKERFSLILESASTNQTSMYLCASRAGGVNTGELFFGEGSRLTVL.

CDR3 amino acids: CATIRVETEAFF. The CDR3 nucleotides read TGTGCCACCATACGAGTCGAAACTGAAGCTTTCTTT. The J gene is TRBJ1-1, the V gene TRBV28; D uncertain. The CDR3 is 12 residues long. Germline CDR1 reads MDHEN; CDR2 reads SYDVKM. V lost 10 bases to trimming and J lost 5 bases, with 14 bases between them.

This sequence joins TRBV20-1 and TRBJ2-7; 9 positions agree with TRBD1. The length of the CDR3 is 14 residues. Germline V gene data show CDR1 as DFQATT and CDR2 as SNEGSKA (reference sequence). The trim removed 6 bases at V and 5 bases at J, leaving 11 bases unmatched. CDR3 amino acids: CSALGGQGGNEQYF. CDR3 DNA sequence: TGCAGTGCCCTGGGGGGACAGGGAGGCAACGAGCAGTACTTC.

This clonotype has a handful of counts. The CDR3 DNA follows: TGTGCCAGCACCGCCTGGGCCGCGGCCGGGGAGCTGTTTTTT. This codes for CASTAWAAAGELFF. The gene calls are TRBV12-3 or TRBV12-4 and TRBJ2-2; no firm D call. This CDR3 contains 14 residues. The V gene lost 7 bases and the J gene lost 6 bases, with 15 bases spanning the gap.

In its sample, this clonotype was seen many times. This rearrangement joins TRBV6-1 to TRBJ1-1; no definite D call. V was clipped by 6 bases and J by 4 bases, with 18 bases between them. The length of the CDR3 is 15 residues. Germline V gene lookup returns CDR1 MNHNS and CDR2 SASEGT. The CDR3 reads CASSNTKRGITEAFF. The CDR3 DNA reads TGTGCCAGCAGCAACACCAAAAGAGGGATCACTGAAGCTTTCTTT.

This clonotype was recorded at least ten times. The genes are TRBV7-3 and TRBJ2-2; TRBD2 aligns across 9 bases. There are 14 residues in the CDR3. Germline V gene sequence: CDR1 SGHTA, CDR2 FQGTGA. V shed 3 bases and J 5 bases; nucleotides not matched to a gene: 1. For the CDR3, the DNA is TGTGCCAGCAGCTTGGGACTAGCAACCGGGGAGCTGTTTTTT. Translation: CASSLGLATGELFF.

In its sample, this clonotype was seen many times. The chain combines TRBV6-7 with TRBJ1-1; no reliable D call. TRBV6-7 belongs to the ORF category, with a function that is uncertain. V lost 2 bases and J 6 bases, leaving 10 bases between the germline ends. This CDR3 is 13 amino acids long. In DNA form, the CDR3 reads TGTGCCAGCAGTTACGCTCCTTTCTCTGAAGCTTTCTTT. Translating gives CASSYAPFSEAFF.

This sequence joins TRBV4-1 and TRBJ1-6; possible D gene TRBD1, 5 bases. V was trimmed by 4 bases and J by 10 bases, leaving 23 bases between them. CDR3 size: 17 residues. Looked up from germline, CDR1 is MGHRA and CDR2 is YSYEKL. CDR3 protein: CASSPGFLKERTSPLHF. The CDR3 DNA is TGCGCCAGCAGCCCAGGGTTTTTAAAGGAAAGGACGTCACCCCTCCACTTT.

This clonotype was detected only a few times. The gene calls are TRBV7-8 and TRBJ1-5; 7 nucleotides agree with TRBD1. CDR3 size: 14 residues. V dropped 5 bases and J dropped 9; count of bases not matched to a gene: 10. Per germline, CDR1 SGHVS and CDR2 FQNEAQ. DNA for the CDR3: TGTGCCAGCAGCCCTCGACAGGGTAGATGGCCCCAGCATTTT. The encoded protein is CASSPRQGRWPQHF.

Details on this clonotype: With a much larger clone just one base away, this may be a read error. The V call is TRBV12-3 or TRBV12-4, the J call TRBJ2-7; possibly TRBD2 for D (5 bases). V shed 1 base and J shed 3 bases, with 10 bases lying between them. The CDR3 consists of 14 residues. The CDR3 coding sequence is TGTGCCAGCAGTTTAGTGGAGGAGAGCTACGAGCAGTACTTC. Amino acids: CASSLVEESYEQYF.

V usage is TRBV4-1 and J usage is TRBJ1-5; perhaps TRBD1 as D (5 bases). The CDR3 consists of 16 residues. Per germline, CDR1 MGHRA and CDR2 YSYEKL. The ends were cut back, 4 bases at V and 9 bases at J, with 22 bases in the middle. CDR3 nucleotide sequence: TGCGCCAGCAGCCTCAATTCCGGGACGGGTTATTCGCCCCAGCATTTT. It encodes CASSLNSGTGYSPQHF.

In this sample, this clonotype turned up many times. The genes are TRBV20-1 and TRBJ2-7; 9 positions agree with TRBD2. Unmatched junction bases numbered 9, after V lost 3 bases and J lost 3 bases. Germline V CDR1 and CDR2: DFQATT, SNEGSKA (reference sequence). The CDR3 consists of 15 residues. Here the CDR3 reads CSAREGLADHYEQYF. CDR3 nucleotide sequence: TGCAGTGCTAGGGAGGGACTAGCTGATCACTACGAGCAGTACTTC.